This TCR beta chain derives from a study of vaccination effects on CD4 cells after COVID-19. Study-wide results and limits: Clones that were induced by infection or by vaccine showed marked contraction late after vaccination.

After expansion with viral peptide pools in the ViraFEST assay, antigen-specific CD4+ T cells were sequenced. Following culture for around 10 days, CD4+ T cells were isolated. The vaccine given was either BNT162b2 or mRNA-1273, in two doses. PBMC cultures contained 1.8 million or so cells per well, about 10 IU/ml IL-2 and approximately 9.9 ug/ml peptides. Half-medium exchanges with IL-2 medium took place on days 3 and 7. In its sample, this clone was seen a few times. The antigen is not known. Generated by immunoSEQ multiplex PCR, the TCRdb table keeps only in-frame clones and is missing some. Among 24,000 or so clones listed, 60% to 80% were seen once. The CDR3 is 12 residues long. Germline CDR1 LGHDT, CDR2 YNNKEL (reference sequence). The V and J ends lost 0 bases and 4 bases respectively, with 4 bases between them.

The sample was CD4+ T cells from PBMCs cultured with HCoV-229E spike peptides, taken after COVID-19 vaccination. This clonotype was obtained from a human donor who received a COVID-19 vaccine. The gene calls are TRBV3-1 (or the pseudogene TRBV3-2) and TRBJ2-7; no clear D. The CDR3 is CASSQDSYEQYF. The DNA of the CDR3 is TGTGCCAGCAGCCAAGACAGTTACGAGCAGTACTTC.